This T cell receptor beta chain was sequenced during a study of identical twins. Findings and caveats of the study: The same donors were not followed; conclusions instead depended on cross-sectional statistical analysis. Shared out-of-frame alpha sequences (those common to twins) showed excess low generation probability.

TCRdb re-analysed the 5' RACE reads in MiXCR, keeping a single row per CDR3 protein. This table has approximately 700,000 distinct CDR3 sequences, 15% to 20% appearing once. On this clonotype: What it binds is unknown.

The CDR3 loop spans 16 amino acids. Germline values: CDR1 SGHAT, CDR2 FQNNGV. V lost 0 bases and J 4 bases, leaving 12 bases between the germline ends. These sequences were also reported in another study, on T cells expressing NK-cell markers.

The rearrangement links TRBV11-2 to TRBJ2-2; the D is unclear. Sequenced sample: PBMCs. The clonotype originates from a woman under 30 in good health. This chain's CDR3 is CASSLDTWEPTGELFF. As DNA, the CDR3 is TGTGCCAGCAGCTTAGATACCTGGGAACCCACCGGGGAGCTGTTTTTT.